Listed below are T cell receptor beta chains from one sample, sequenced in a study of CD8 T cells in ankylosing spondylitis. One entry per CDR3 protein results from TCRdb running MiXCR on the 5' RACE reads. The profile covers over 150,000 distinct CDR3 sequences, with over 15% appearing a single time and approximately 4.3% taken by the ten largest. Sequenced sample: blood, either unsorted or a sorted T cell fraction (not recorded which). Receptor source: a male donor under 30 with ankylosing spondylitis or in good health (not recorded which). Each CDR3 is given with its conserved first and last residue. D genes are given only for firm matches. Only some rows state a clone size, as once, few, many or a class for expanded clones.

size	J	D	V	DNA	CDR3
many	TRBJ1-1	-	TRBV24-1	TGTGCCACCAGTTCGGAAGGGGGAGGTGCTTTCTTT	CATSSEGGGAFF
many	TRBJ2-3	-	TRBV6-5	TGTGCCAGCAGTTACCCTTACACAGATACGCAGTATTTT	CASSYPYTDTQYF
many	TRBJ2-1	-	TRBV29-1	TGCAGCGTTGCTACAGGGAGGGATGAGCAGTTCTTC	CSVATGRDEQFF
few	TRBJ2-1	TRBD1	TRBV29-1	TGCAGCGTTGGGGGGACAGGGCAATTTGGTGAGCAGTTCTTC	CSVGGTGQFGEQFF
many	TRBJ2-3	-	TRBV5-6	TGTGCCAGCAGCTTTTCCGGCACTAGCACAGATACGCAGTATTTT	CASSFSGTSTDTQYF
many	TRBJ2-2	TRBD1	TRBV30	TGTGCCCGCCTGGGACAGGGATGGGCCGGGGAGCTGTTTTTT	CARLGQGWAGELFF
many	TRBJ2-1	TRBD2	TRBV29-1	TGCAGCGTTAGCGGGAGGACCCCCGGCTCCTACAATGAGCAGTTCTTC	CSVSGRTPGSYNEQFF
many	TRBJ1-1	-	TRBV5-1	TGCGCCAGTACCTCAGGGGACACTGAAGCTTTCTTT	CASTSGDTEAFF
many	TRBJ2-3	-	TRBV5-1	TGCGCCAGCAGCTGGGGGACTTCTAGCACAGATACGCAGTATTTT	CASSWGTSSTDTQYF
many	TRBJ1-5	-	TRBV12-3/TRBV12-4	TGTGCCAGCAGTCCGGACGGAGACGGCAATCAGCCCCAGCATTTT	CASSPDGDGNQPQHF
many	TRBJ2-1	TRBD2	TRBV5-5	TGTGCCCCCGGGGAGGGCAGTTTAAACAATGAGCAGTTCTTC	CAPGEGSLNNEQFF
many	TRBJ2-2	-	TRBV2	TGTGCCAGCAAAAGTGGGTCGCTTCCGGACACCGGGGAGCTGTTTTTT	CASKSGSLPDTGELFF
many	TRBJ1-3	-	TRBV7-8	TGTGCCAGCAGCTCTCCTCATACGAGCTCTGGAAACACCATATATTTT	CASSSPHTSSGNTIYF
many	TRBJ2-1	TRBD2	TRBV5-1	TGCGCCAGCAGCTTGGATGGTGGCGGGAGCTACAATGAGCAGTTCTTC	CASSLDGGGSYNEQFF
many	TRBJ2-7	-	TRBV7-6	TGTGCCAGCAGCTTAGAACTAGAAGGAGGCGATAGCTCCTACGAGCAGTACTTC	CASSLELEGGDSSYEQYF
many	TRBJ1-1	-	TRBV5-1	TGCGCCAGCAGCTTACCCCAGGGACTCATGAACACTGAAGCTTTCTTT	CASSLPQGLMNTEAFF
many	TRBJ2-1	-	TRBV5-1	TGCGCCAGCAGCTTGGGGAGTGGGTTGGATGAGCAGTTCTTC	CASSLGSGLDEQFF
many	TRBJ2-1	-	TRBV12-3/TRBV12-4	TGTGCCAGCAGCATATACAATGAGCAGTTCTTC	CASSIYNEQFF
few	TRBJ2-2	-	TRBV25-1	TGTGCCAGCAGTCTCAGGGAGGTCGGGGAGCTGTTTTTT	CASSLREVGELFF
few	TRBJ2-1	TRBD2	TRBV28	TGTGCCAGCAGTTCCCTAGGAGCGGGACTTCAATCCTACAATGAGCAGTTCTTC	CASSSLGAGLQSYNEQFF
many	TRBJ2-5	-	TRBV6-4	TGTGCCAGCAGTGGCCTTTTTGGGGAGACCCAGTACTTC	CASSGLFGETQYF
-	TRBJ2-2	-	TRBV7-9	TGTGCCAGCAGTCGTAGACTGCAAAACACCGGGGAGCTGTTTTTT	CASSRRLQNTGELFF
many	TRBJ2-3	TRBD2	TRBV5-1	TGCGCCAGCAGCTTTACCGGGACTAGCGGGAGGGGCACAGATACGCAGTATTTT	CASSFTGTSGRGTDTQYF
many	TRBJ2-1	TRBD1	TRBV4-3	TGCGCCAGCAGCCCGACAGGGCGCGATGAGCAGTTCTTC	CASSPTGRDEQFF
many	TRBJ1-2	-	TRBV7-8	TGTGCCAGCAGCCCCCGAACTGGACGGCTTAACTATGGCTACACCTTC	CASSPRTGRLNYGYTF
many	TRBJ1-4	TRBD1	TRBV25-1	TGTGCCAGCAGTGACCCCGACAGGGTGTCTGAAAAACTGTTTTTT	CASSDPDRVSEKLFF
-	TRBJ1-1	TRBD1	TRBV20-1	TGCAGTGCCAGGGGGCCTCCCCTCGAGGGCACTGAAGCTTTCTTT	CSARGPPLEGTEAFF
-	TRBJ2-7	-	TRBV6-5	TGTGCCAGCAGGGTGCTAGCTGATAATTACGAGCAGTACTTC	CASRVLADNYEQYF
many	TRBJ2-7	TRBD1	TRBV6-6	TGTGCCAGCAGTCCAGGGGGCGTCAACGAGCAGTACTTC	CASSPGGVNEQYF
many	TRBJ2-1	TRBD2	TRBV27	TGTGCCAGCAGTTTAAGCGGGAATTCTTACAATGAGCAGTTCTTC	CASSLSGNSYNEQFF
once	TRBJ2-1	TRBD2	TRBV29-1	TGCAGCGTAGAAGGTGGAGCGGGAGGTTACTACAATGAGCAGTTCTTC	CSVEGGAGGYYNEQFF
-	TRBJ2-1	-	TRBV20-1	TGCAGTGCTAGAGCTGCAGCCTACAATGAGCAGTTCTTC	CSARAAAYNEQFF
-	TRBJ2-1	-	TRBV24-1	TGTGCCACCAGTGATGGCCAGGCGCGCTCCTACAATGAGCAGTTCTTC	CATSDGQARSYNEQFF
many	TRBJ2-7	TRBD1	TRBV20-1	TGCAGTGCTAGAGGGGATCCAGGACAGGGGTTCTACGAGCAGTACTTC	CSARGDPGQGFYEQYF
few	TRBJ2-3	-	TRBV10-3	TGTGCCATCACCGCCCATAAGGGGGATACGCAGTATTTT	CAITAHKGDTQYF
many	TRBJ2-1	TRBD1	TRBV5-1	TGCGCCAGCAGCTTGGCCGGGCGACAGGGGGGCAACAATGAGCAGTTCTTC	CASSLAGRQGGNNEQFF
many	TRBJ1-2	-	TRBV5-1	TGCGCCAGCAGCTTGGCACAAAACTATGGCTACACCTTC	CASSLAQNYGYTF
many	TRBJ2-3	TRBD2	TRBV20-1	TGCAGTGCCCCTAGCGGGAGCGGGGCAGATACGCAGTATTTT	CSAPSGSGADTQYF
many	TRBJ2-3	-	TRBV29-1	TGCAGCGTTGAGCTTATCACAGATACGCAGTATTTT	CSVELITDTQYF
many	TRBJ2-1	-	TRBV6-1	TGTGCCAGCACCCCCCCCCCCGGGGGCGGGGATGAGCAGTTCTTC	CASTPPPGGGDEQFF
-	TRBJ2-1	-	TRBV5-1	TGCGCCAGCAGCTCTCAGGTGGGACAAGGGATCAATGAGCAGTTCTTC	CASSSQVGQGINEQFF
many	TRBJ1-5	-	TRBV7-2	TGTGCCAGCAGCTTAGACTCGGGGGAACGGCCCCAGCATTTT	CASSLDSGERPQHF
many	TRBJ1-2	-	TRBV2	TGTGCCAGCAGTGTTGGCTACACCTTC	CASSVGYTF
many	TRBJ2-1	-	TRBV12-3/TRBV12-4	TGTGCCAGCAGTCGATCCGGGACTGGGAATGAGCAGTTCTTC	CASSRSGTGNEQFF
many	TRBJ2-7	-	TRBV6-2/TRBV6-3	TGTGCCAGCGCGCGAATGAGGGAGCAGTACTTC	CASARMREQYF
many	TRBJ2-1	-	TRBV20-1	TGCAGTGCTAGAGATTCCAGCGGTCAATACTCCTACAATGAGCAGTTCTTC	CSARDSSGQYSYNEQFF
many	TRBJ2-7	-	TRBV29-1	TGCAGCGTTTCCCAGCCCACCCCCCGCGGGCAGTACTTC	CSVSQPTPRGQYF
-	TRBJ2-1	-	TRBV5-6	TGTGCCAGCAGCTTGAAACAGCCCTACAATGAGCAGTTCTTC	CASSLKQPYNEQFF
many	TRBJ2-5	TRBD1	TRBV20-1	TGCAGTGCTAGAGACAGGGGGCTCGAGACCCAGTACTTC	CSARDRGLETQYF